This entry is about one T cell receptor beta chain. Antigen: not known. Only patients with CD8+CD57+ cell expansion on flow cytometry were chosen for sequencing. The data stem from a study of CD8+CD57+ T cells in acquired aplastic anemia. Overall study context: Average DNA yield from sorted CD4+ and CD8+ cells was approximately 3 ug. The study, taken as a whole, reports: Twenty-nine was the count of CD8+ CDR3 sequences that patients shared with controls.

Both TCR beta VDJ combination and CDR3 sequence profiling were carried out. Genomic DNA was the template for this profiling. TCRdb re-analysed the reads in MiXCR, keeping a single row per CDR3 protein. The repertoire holds approximately 57,000 distinct CDR3 sequences, with around 60% as singletons. Trimming took 5 bases from V and 7 from J, leaving 14 bases between them. Per the germline V gene, CDR1 is SGHTA and CDR2 is FQGNSA. CDR3 length equals 13 residues. The source is a human donor with aplastic anemia. The V and J genes are TRBV7-2 and TRBJ2-5, with TRBD1 as a possible D gene (6 bases). The sequenced sample was sorted CD4+, CD8+, or CD8+CD57+ T cells (not recorded which) from PBMCs. DNA of the CDR3: TGTGCCAGCAGCCCCGGGACACGGGGGACCCAGTACTTC. It codes for CASSPGTRGTQYF.